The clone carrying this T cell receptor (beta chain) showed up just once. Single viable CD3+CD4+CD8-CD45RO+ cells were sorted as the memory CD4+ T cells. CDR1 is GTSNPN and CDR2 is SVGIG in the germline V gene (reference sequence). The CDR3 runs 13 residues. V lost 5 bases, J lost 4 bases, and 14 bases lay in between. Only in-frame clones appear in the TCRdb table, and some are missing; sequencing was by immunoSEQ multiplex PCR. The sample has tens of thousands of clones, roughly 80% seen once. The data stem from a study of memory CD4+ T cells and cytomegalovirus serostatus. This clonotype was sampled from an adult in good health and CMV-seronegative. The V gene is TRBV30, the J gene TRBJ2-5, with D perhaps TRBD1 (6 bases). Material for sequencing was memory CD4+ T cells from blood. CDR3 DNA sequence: TGTGCCTGGGGGGGCTCCGCGATAGAGACCCAGTACTTC. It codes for CAWGGSAIETQYF. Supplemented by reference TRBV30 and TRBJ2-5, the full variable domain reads SQTIHQWPATLVQPVGSPLSLECTVEGTSNPNLYWYRQAAGRGLQLLFYSVGIGQISSEVPQNLSASRPQDRQFILSSKKLLLSDSGFYLCAWGGSAIETQYFGPGTRLLVL.